This TCR beta chain stems from a study of blood T cell repertoires in COVID-19. Overall study: Donors in the United States, Italy and Spain gave samples during acute or convalescent COVID-19. The analysed material was cDNA or gDNA that came from T cells, B-cell-depleted T cells, or PBMCs.

V gave up 6 bases and J gave up 4 bases; unmatched junction bases: 7. From germline, CDR1 is MNHEY and CDR2 SVGAGI. The length of the CDR3 is 14 residues. Per the original methods: Estimates of nucleated cell counts were drawn from the amplification of reference gene primers. The data were produced by immunoSEQ multiplex PCR, yet TCRdb's version contains in-frame clones alone and is incomplete. V and J calls and clone size follow that table, whereas D and trimming were derived from the DNA. The profile shows over 200,000 clones, approximately 79% of them singletons. This clonotype was sampled from a human donor in a cohort sampled during active COVID-19. Sequenced sample: peripheral blood. V is TRBV6-5 and J is TRBJ2-7, with TRBD1 identical over 9 bases. In nucleotides, the CDR3 is TGTGCCAGCAGGGTACAGGGGGCCACATACGAGCAGTACTTC. Amino acids: CASRVQGATYEQYF.